This T cell receptor (beta chain) emerged from a study of identical twins listed by TCRdb under 2016. Describing the broader study: The study deep-sequenced TCR alpha and beta repertoires from monozygotic twins, unrelated adults of various ages and cord blood to test whether fetal clonotypes persist. To rule out contamination, replicate twin experiments were performed at different times with different library preparation protocols. Points the paper makes about the study in general: In monozygotic twins, out-of-frame TCR alpha sharing was systematically underestimated by recombination models, although the models agreed with sharing between unrelated individuals. A weaker excess of twin sharing was found in beta out-of-frame sequences because the signal-to-noise ratio was lowered by fewer shared sequences. Zero-insertion analyses could be partly confounded by invariant T cells such as MAIT and iNKT, although diverse VJ usage argued against such confounding for most clonotypes. Fewer insertions were carried by abundant cord blood beta clonotypes, a similar but weaker trend appeared in young adult naive repertoires, and no such trend appeared in memory repertoires. Compared with coincidental sharing between unrelated individuals, out-of-frame TCR alpha sequences shared between twins showed an excess of sequences with low generation probability. Because the same donors could not be followed over many years, the conclusions depended on cross-sectional statistical analysis.

The library was obtained by 5' RACE. Sequenced on an Illumina HiSeq 2000. A universal primer binding site was added through template switching, and the final cDNA carried a unique molecular identifier so that TCR cDNA molecules could be counted accurately. Specific primers in the conserved constant-segment region were used to synthesize first-strand cDNA for TCR alpha and beta chains. Each cDNA library was double barcoded, with a SMART-Mk sample barcode plus Illumina barcodes, to control for contamination. Two successive PCR steps introduced TruSeq adapter sequences along with Illumina sample barcodes. The Illumina HiSeq platform was used with custom primers to sequence TCR alpha and beta cDNA libraries. As for the original processing: MiGEC processed the raw reads to extract unique molecular identifiers, while MiXCR was used to determine the CDR3 positions. Recombination models were inferred per individual with the repgenHMM and IGoR tools using an EM algorithm. The tcR package in R was used for shared clonotype analysis, with sharing normalized by the product of cloneset sizes. To study raw recombination free of thymic and clonal selection effects, out-of-frame nonproductive sequences were analyzed. Through fastp at Q25 and MiXCR, TCRdb rebuilt clones from the public reads, retaining in-frame beta chains. Rows merge per CDR3 protein into single entries with the most common DNA and genes. TCRdb, not the original authors, processed these V and J calls. In all, the sample holds some 230,000 distinct CDR3 sequences, and 6.5% of those were seen once. The ten largest clones add up to 13% to 15% of the sample.

V has 0 bases trimmed and J has 6 bases trimmed; junction bases matching no gene number 5. From the cysteine through the phenylalanine, the CDR3 covers 15 amino acids. Only CDR3 DNA remains: 45 bases, in frame from the first base. From a lookup of the germline V gene, CDR1 and CDR2 are SGDLS and YYNGEE. Only healthy Caucasian donors were included. Three pairs of female monozygotic twins, all aged about 18 to 29 years, made up the twin cohort. Positive isolation kits from Invitrogen were used to isolate the CD4+ and CD8+ T cell populations. Ten or more counts support this clonotype. The antigen it recognizes is unknown. Base-call qualities are not available, and no considerably larger clone is one nucleotide away. The sample was also linked to a second study, of T cells expressing NK-cell markers. Per that second paper: TCR beta-chain repertoires were profiled in sorted CD3+CD56+NKG2C+, CD3+CD56+NKG2C- and CD3+CD56-NKG2C+ T-cell subsets from fewer than 10 donors. Among the eight sequenced donors, seven were HCMV-seropositive and one was HCMV-seronegative. In several experiments an anti-gammadeltaTCR antibody was added to restrict sorting to alphabetaTCR-expressing T cells. In more than five donors, the dominant CD3+CD56+NKG2C+ clonotypes were found to rank among the top 10 CD8+ clonotypes and to make up about 1.0-7.5% of CD8+ T cells. Those dominant clonotypes were again the most abundant among CD3+CD56-NKG2C+ cells in a few donors, at about 28.3-65%. It remained unclear whether the expanded NKG2C-expressing T cell clones were specific for HCMV antigens. Randomly selected healthy volunteers, three men and five women, were used as the eight sequenced donors. HCMV-specific IgG was detected in serum with a commercial ELISA kit to determine HCMV serostatus. MIGEC was used to demultiplex reads and group the reads by UMI, and MiTCR was used to assemble and quantify clonotypes. To remove erroneous sequences, TCR cDNA sequences were retained only when supported by two or more reads. Downstream repertoire analysis used the tcR package, and clonotypes were matched across fractions by CDR3 nucleotide sequence plus V segment. Antigen specificity was annotated against VDJdb with VDJmatch, allowing one amino acid substitution in CDR3.

The TCR sequence derives from a woman under 30 in good health. Sequenced input: CD8+ T cells sorted from blood. The rearranged chain carries TRBV9 and TRBJ2-3; TRBD2 lines up with 9 middle nucleotides. In nucleotides, the sequence is TGTGCCAGCAGCGTAGGGGGACTAGCAGCCGATACGCAGTATTTT. The translation is CASSVGGLAADTQYF.